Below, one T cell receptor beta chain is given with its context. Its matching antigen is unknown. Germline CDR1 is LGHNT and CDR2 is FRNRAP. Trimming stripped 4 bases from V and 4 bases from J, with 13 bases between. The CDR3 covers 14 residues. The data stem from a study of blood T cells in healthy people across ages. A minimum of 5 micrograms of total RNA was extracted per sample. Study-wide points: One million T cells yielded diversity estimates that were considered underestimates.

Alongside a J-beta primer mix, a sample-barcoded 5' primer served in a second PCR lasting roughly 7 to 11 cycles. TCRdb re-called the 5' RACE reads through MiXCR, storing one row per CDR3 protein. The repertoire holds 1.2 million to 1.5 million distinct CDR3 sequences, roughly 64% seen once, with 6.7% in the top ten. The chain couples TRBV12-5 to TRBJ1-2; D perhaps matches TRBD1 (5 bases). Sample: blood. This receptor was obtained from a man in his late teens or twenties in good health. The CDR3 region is CASGSRRGVYGYTF. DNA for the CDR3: TGTGCTAGTGGTTCGAGGCGGGGGGTCTATGGCTACACCTTC.